This passage covers 25 T cell receptor beta chains from one sample sequenced in a study of blood T cell repertoires in COVID-19. Only in-frame clones appear in the TCRdb table, and some are missing; sequencing was by immunoSEQ multiplex PCR. The table includes roughly 50,000 clones, more than 75% detected once. Sequences were obtained from peripheral blood. The receptors shown here come from a woman aged 55-69 years with acute or convalescent COVID-19.

The genes are TRBV7-8 and TRBJ2-7; no definite D call. Trimming took 3 bases from V and 2 from J, leaving 11 bases between them. This CDR3 region has 14 residues. Germline V gene lookup returns CDR1 SGHVS and CDR2 FQNEAQ. The CDR3 reads CASSFGPQAYEQYF. Written as DNA, the CDR3 is TGTGCCAGCAGCTTCGGCCCGCAGGCCTACGAGCAGTACTTC.

This chain connects TRBV3-1 (or the pseudogene TRBV3-2) to TRBJ2-1, with 7 bases aligning to TRBD2. This CDR3 contains 21 residues. The ends lost 0 bases at V and 7 bases at J; junction bases unmatched: 24. Germline CDR1 reads LGHDT; CDR2 reads YNNKEL (reference sequence). The CDR3 loop is CASSQDLEGEKSGAGVNEQFF. CDR3 nucleotides: TGTGCCAGCAGCCAAGATCTGGAGGGTGAGAAAAGCGGGGCCGGGGTAAATGAGCAGTTCTTC.

J is TRBJ1-5 and V is TRBV30; TRBD1 is a possible D gene (6 bases). Germline loops: CDR1 GTSNPN, CDR2 SVGIG (reference sequence). V was cut by 7 bases and J by 4 bases, with 20 bases left in between. The CDR3 runs 15 residues. Written as DNA, the CDR3 is TGTGCCTTCCGGGGCAGCGGGGGCGTTAATCAGCCCCAGCATTTT. Its protein is CAFRGSGGVNQPQHF.

This chain connects TRBV28 to TRBJ1-5, with 8 bases matching TRBD1. J lost 2 bases, V lost 10 bases, and 10 bases had no gene match. There are 15 residues in the CDR3. CDR1 MDHEN and CDR2 SYDVKM come from the germline V gene. This CDR3 is CATGRTGPGNQPQHF. CDR3 DNA sequence: TGTGCCACAGGCCGGACAGGGCCTGGCAATCAGCCCCAGCATTTT.

The chain recombines TRBV2 with TRBJ1-6; 7 bases fit TRBD1. CDR1 SNHLY and CDR2 FYNNEI come from the germline V gene. The CDR3 contains 13 residues. With V trimmed by 6 bases and J by 10 bases, 6 bases remained unmatched. CDR3 region: CASRGTDKSPLHF. CDR3 bases: TGTGCCAGCAGGGGGACAGACAAGTCACCCCTCCACTTT.

This chain uses TRBV24-1 with TRBJ1-5, with D unresolved. The CDR3 is made up of 14 amino acids. Germline loops: CDR1 KGHDR, CDR2 SFDVKD. V lost 4 bases to trimming and J lost 4 bases, with 10 bases between them. The CDR3 DNA sequence: TGTGCCACCAGTGAACGACTTCAGAATCAGCCCCAGCATTTT. As protein: CATSERLQNQPQHF.

This chain joins TRBV3-1 (or the pseudogene TRBV3-2) and TRBJ2-3; the match to TRBD2 covers 9 bases. Trimming at V came to 2 bases and at J to 6 bases, leaving 9 bases not matched to a gene. The CDR3 sequence is 16 residues long. Germline V gene sequence: CDR1 LGHDT, CDR2 YNNKEL (reference sequence). The CDR3 DNA is TGTGCCAGCAGCCAAAGAGTGGGCGGGGGGGCGGATACGCAGTATTTT. This gives the protein CASSQRVGGGADTQYF.

This chain joins TRBV27 and TRBJ1-1; 10 bases fit TRBD1. The trim removed 4 bases at V and 1 base at J, leaving 6 bases unmatched. There are 16 residues in the CDR3. Germline values: CDR1 MNHEY, CDR2 SMNVEV (reference sequence). CDR3 coding DNA: TGTGCCAGCAGTTCTTTAAGACAGGGGGCGAACACTGAAGCTTTCTTT. Protein product: CASSSLRQGANTEAFF.

V gene TRBV24-1 combines with J gene TRBJ1-2; D gene uncertain. The CDR3 totals 15 residues. Germline V gene data show CDR1 as KGHDR and CDR2 as SFDVKD. Trimming stripped 3 bases from V and 14 bases from J, with 24 bases between. CDR3 residues: CATSDARGSRAVWTF. The CDR3 DNA reads as TGTGCCACCAGTGATGCTCGAGGGTCTCGGGCTGTATGGACCTTC.

The count of this clone is one. This rearrangement joins TRBV18 to TRBJ1-5, with 7 bases matching TRBD1. The length of the CDR3 is 15 residues. CDR1 is KGHSH and CDR2 is LQKENI in the germline V gene. Germline trimming cut 6 bases from V and 8 bases from J; bases unmatched to any gene: 13. In nucleotides, the CDR3 is TGTGCCAGCTCGGCCTCGCCGGACAGGTCGGAGCCCCAGCATTTT. This encodes CASSASPDRSEPQHF.

The rearrangement uses TRBV29-1 and TRBJ1-1, with D tentatively TRBD1 (5 bases). The CDR3 is 12 residues long. Germline CDR1 SQVTM, CDR2 ANQGSEA. V was clipped by 4 bases and J by 5 bases, with 11 bases between them. CDR3: CSVGREGTEAFF. The CDR3 coding sequence is TGCAGCGTTGGTAGGGAGGGGACTGAAGCTTTCTTT.

The V call is TRBV9, the J call TRBJ1-6, with D unclear. CDR1 is SGDLS and CDR2 is YYNGEE in the germline V gene. The V and J ends lost 0 bases and 9 bases respectively, with 10 bases between them. The CDR3 totals 14 residues. CDR3 in amino acids: CASSVGVWSSPLHF. CDR3 in DNA: TGTGCCAGCAGCGTAGGAGTTTGGAGTTCACCCCTCCACTTT. The whole variable domain, remainder taken from reference TRBV9 and TRBJ1-6, is DSGVTQTPKHLITATGQRVTLRCSPRSGDLSVYWYQQSLDQGLQFLIQYYNGEERAKGNILERFSAQQFPDLHSELNLSSLELGDSALYFCASSVGVWSSPLHFGNGTRLTVT.

Concerning this clone itself: This sample includes further DNA sequences coding for the same CDR3. The V and J genes are TRBV6-5 and TRBJ1-5, with 9 bases matching TRBD1. Looked up from germline, CDR1 is MNHEY and CDR2 is SVGAGI. The CDR3 is 15 amino acids. J was trimmed by 3 bases and V by 2 bases; bases with no gene match: 2. The CDR3 loop is CASSYGTGNNQPQHF. DNA of the CDR3: TGTGCCAGCAGTTACGGGACAGGGAACAATCAGCCCCAGCATTTT.

The chain links TRBV19 to TRBJ1-1; 7 bases are shared with TRBD1. The V segment lost 4 bases and the J segment 2 bases; nucleotides outside the gene matches: 4. The germline CDR1 and CDR2 sequences are LNHDA and SQIVND (reference sequence). CDR3 length: 14 residues. Here the CDR3 reads CASSKTGKNTEAFF. The CDR3, as DNA: TGTGCCAGTAGTAAGACAGGGAAAAACACTGAAGCTTTCTTT.

The chain joins TRBV19 to TRBJ1-6; possibly TRBD1 for D (6 bases). Germline-derived CDR1 and CDR2 are LNHDA and SQIVND (reference sequence). The germline V and J ends were trimmed by 7 bases and 7 bases, with 11 bases remaining between them. The CDR3 is made up of 13 amino acids. In DNA form, the CDR3 reads TGTGCCAGTAATGGACAGACAAATTCACCCCTCCACTTT. Its translation: CASNGQTNSPLHF.

Written as DNA, the CDR3 is TGTGCCAGCAGCAAGCCCCGCGGAAACTACAATGAGCAGTTCTTC. Protein sequence: CASSKPRGNYNEQFF. The J gene is TRBJ2-1, the V gene TRBV5-4, with unresolved D. Trimming took off 4 bases at V and 3 bases at J, with 14 bases between the two ends. Per the germline V gene, CDR1 is SGHNT and CDR2 is YYREEE (reference sequence). CDR3 length: 15 residues.

The rearrangement uses TRBV12-3 or TRBV12-4 and TRBJ1-6, with no clear D. The CDR3 runs to 13 residues. The V end was cut by 6 bases, the J end by 6 bases, with 9 bases between. The CDR3 region is CASRSTFNSPLHF. For the CDR3, the DNA is TGTGCCAGCAGGTCTACTTTTAATTCACCCCTCCACTTT.

This clone occurred once. The chain employs TRBV28 and TRBJ2-7; 11 bases are shared with TRBD2. V was clipped by 3 bases and J by 7 bases; unmatched bases: 8. CDR1 MDHEN and CDR2 SYDVKM come from the germline V gene. The CDR3 sequence is 15 residues long. The CDR3 bases are TGTGCCAGCAGTTTTATTAGCGGGGGGGCTCGAGAGCAGTACTTC. Translating it yields CASSFISGGAREQYF.

The chain links TRBV18 to TRBJ2-5; 8 bases agree with TRBD2. The trim removed 4 bases at V and 5 bases at J, leaving 9 bases unmatched. The CDR3 extends over 15 amino acids. Germline V gene sequence: CDR1 KGHSH, CDR2 LQKENI. The CDR3 reads CASSLAGGRTETQYF. For the CDR3, the DNA is TGTGCCAGCTCACTGGCGGGGGGCCGGACGGAGACCCAGTACTTC. Full variable domain (missing parts from reference TRBV18 and TRBJ2-5): NAGVMQNPRHLVRRRGQEARLRCSPMKGHSHVYWYRQLPEEGLKFMVYLQKENIIDESGMPKERFSAEFPKEGPSILRIQQVVRGDSAAYFCASSLAGGRTETQYFGPGTRLLVL.

V is TRBV28 and J is TRBJ1-2, with TRBD1 matching 9 bases. The J segment lost 8 bases and the V segment lost 5 bases, leaving 15 bases of the junction unmatched. Germline CDR1 MDHEN, CDR2 SYDVKM. This CDR3 is 16 amino acids long. The CDR3 reads CASSISRGQGREGYTF. The CDR3 nucleotides read TGTGCCAGCAGTATAAGTCGAGGACAGGGGAGAGAGGGCTACACCTTC.

This sequence joins TRBV30 and TRBJ1-2; 8 bases match TRBD1. The CDR3 is made up of 15 amino acids. The J segment lost 4 bases and the V segment lost 0 bases, leaving 7 bases of the junction unmatched. Germline V gene lookup returns CDR1 GTSNPN and CDR2 SVGIG (reference sequence). CDR3 in DNA: TGTGCCTGGAGTGTACCGGGGACAGGAGGCTATGGCTACACCTTC. It codes for CAWSVPGTGGYGYTF.

The chain couples TRBV11-2 to TRBJ1-5, with D possibly being TRBD1 (5 bases). The CDR3 sequence is 14 residues long. Deletions cut 5 bases from V and 3 bases from J, with 11 bases between. Germline lookup yields CDR1 SGHAT and CDR2 FQNNGV. For the CDR3, the DNA is TGTGCCAGCAGCCCATCAGGGAACAATCAGCCCCAGCATTTT. Amino acids: CASSPSGNNQPQHF.

The genes are TRBV11-2 and TRBJ2-3, with TRBD2 identical over 9 bases. V lost 7 bases and J lost 6; bases outside the gene matches: 8. This CDR3 contains 14 residues. The V gene's germline CDR1 is SGHAT and CDR2 FQNNGV. CDR3 sequence (DNA): TGTGCCAGCAAGCAGGGGCGGGAGGGCGATACGCAGTATTTT. As protein: CASKQGREGDTQYF.

V is TRBV19 and J is TRBJ2-1; 9 nucleotides line up with TRBD2. Germline CDR1 reads LNHDA; CDR2 reads SQIVND (reference sequence). The V and J ends lost 8 bases and 7 bases, in that order; junction bases with no gene match: 12. This CDR3 is 15 amino acids long. The CDR3 loop reads CASRGREGVINEQFF. CDR3 DNA: TGTGCCAGTCGTGGGCGGGAGGGCGTTATAAATGAGCAGTTCTTC. The complete variable domain, with remaining parts taken from reference TRBV19 and TRBJ2-1, reads DGGITQSPKYLFRKEGQNVTLSCEQNLNHDAMYWYRQDPGQGLRLIYYSQIVNDFQKGDIAEGYSVSREKKESFPLTVTSAQKNPTAFYLCASRGREGVINEQFFGPGTRLTVL.

The genes are TRBV7-3 and TRBJ1-6, with D possibly TRBD1 on 6 matching bases. This CDR3 is built from 12 residues. CDR1 SGHTA and CDR2 FQGTGA come from the germline V gene. Trimming stripped 5 bases from V and 10 bases from J, with 9 bases between. This chain's CDR3 is CASSGGGSPLHF. The CDR3 bases are TGTGCCAGCAGCGGCGGGGGCTCACCCCTCCACTTT.